Listed below are T cell receptor beta chains from one sample, sequenced in a study of identical twins. MiXCR was run by TCRdb on the 5' RACE reads, yielding one entry per CDR3 protein. The data show hundreds of thousands of distinct CDR3 sequences, 20% to 25% seen once. The same sample was also used in a study of T cells expressing NK-cell markers.

The sample consisted of CD4+ T cells sorted from blood. The receptors here all came from a woman between 18 and 30 years old in good health. Both conserved end residues are part of each CDR3. D genes are given only for firm matches. Part of the rows lack a size; the others show once, few, many or a class for expanded clones.

>few|15|TRBJ2-7|TRBV11-2|NA
CASSPQVGVPYEQYF
TGTGCCAGCAGCCCCCAAGTGGGGGTCCCCTACGAGCAGTACTTC
>many|17|TRBJ2-3|TRBV10-3|NA
CAISAGRQGRGTDTQYF
TGTGCCATCAGTGCGGGCCGTCAGGGTCGGGGCACAGATACGCAGTATTTT
>NA|19|TRBJ2-1|TRBV3-1|TRBD2
CASSHLRLAGLAFYNEQFF
TGTGCCAGCAGCCATCTGAGATTGGCGGGACTAGCGTTTTACAATGAGCAGTTCTTC
>NA|11|TRBJ1-1|TRBV25-1|NA
CASSGHLEAFF
TGTGCCAGCAGTGGACACCTCGAAGCTTTCTTT
>NA|12|TRBJ1-1|TRBV19|NA
CASQGWVTEAFF
TGTGCCAGTCAAGGGTGGGTGACTGAAGCTTTCTTT
>NA|14|TRBJ1-2|TRBV27|TRBD1
CASSSTGGRGGYTF
TGTGCCAGCAGTTCAACAGGGGGCCGGGGCGGCTACACCTTC
>few|15|TRBJ2-3|TRBV5-1|NA
CASSLGARETDTQYF
TGCGCCAGCAGCTTGGGGGCTCGAGAAACAGATACGCAGTATTTT
>NA|12|TRBJ1-2|TRBV3-1|TRBD1
CASQGADYGYTF
TGTGCCAGCCAGGGGGCTGACTATGGCTACACCTTC
>few|14|TRBJ2-1|TRBV7-3|NA
CASSFGGQVNEQFF
TGTGCCAGCAGCTTCGGGGGGCAGGTCAATGAGCAGTTCTTC
>NA|14|TRBJ2-3|TRBV20-1|NA
CSAGTGGNSDTQYF
TGCAGTGCTGGGACCGGGGGTAACTCAGATACGCAGTATTTT
>NA|18|TRBJ2-1|TRBV3-1|TRBD2
CASSQVPPGGSTYNEQFF
TGTGCCAGCAGCCAGGTACCACCGGGGGGGAGCACCTACAATGAGCAGTTCTTC
>many|11|TRBJ2-1|TRBV12-3/TRBV12-4|NA
CASTLLGEQFF
TGTGCCAGCACCCTTTTGGGTGAGCAGTTCTTC
>NA|14|TRBJ2-7|TRBV12-3/TRBV12-4|TRBD2
CASRDLAGGDEQYF
TGTGCCAGCAGGGACTTAGCGGGAGGAGACGAGCAGTACTTC
>many|16|TRBJ2-3|TRBV12-3/TRBV12-4|NA
CASSPTGYTSTDTQYF
TGTGCCAGCAGTCCAACGGGATATACTAGCACAGATACGCAGTATTTT
>NA|14|TRBJ2-1|TRBV6-4|NA
CASSDSLGTAEQFF
TGTGCCAGCAGTGACTCGTTGGGTACGGCTGAGCAGTTCTTC
>NA|14|TRBJ1-1|TRBV12-3/TRBV12-4|TRBD1
CASRLNRGGTEAFF
TGTGCCAGCAGATTAAACAGGGGTGGGACTGAAGCTTTCTTT
>few|15|TRBJ2-3|TRBV29-1|TRBD2
CSVGSPSGRGDTQYF
TGCAGCGTTGGAAGTCCTAGCGGGAGGGGAGATACGCAGTATTTT
>NA|13|TRBJ2-1|TRBV5-1|NA
CASSFGGPNEQFF
TGCGCCAGCAGCTTCGGGGGCCCAAATGAGCAGTTCTTC
>NA|13|TRBJ1-5|TRBV6-1|NA
CASSEAGNQPKHF
TGTGCCAGCAGTGAAGCCGGAAATCAGCCCAAGCATTTT
>NA|16|TRBJ2-7|TRBV21-1|NA
CASSKSGTSKPYEQYF
TGTGCCAGCAGCAAATCGGGAACATCGAAACCCTACGAGCAGTACTTC
>NA|17|TRBJ1-1|TRBV4-3|TRBD1
CASSQAGWAGGLGEAFF
TGCGCCAGCAGCCAAGCCGGGTGGGCAGGGGGCTTAGGTGAAGCTTTCTTT
>NA|14|TRBJ2-2|TRBV7-9|NA
CASSLYPNTGELFF
TGTGCCAGCAGCTTATACCCGAACACCGGGGAGCTGTTTTTT
>few|15|TRBJ2-3|TRBV7-3|NA
CASSLMGGGTDTQYF
TGTGCCAGCAGCTTAATGGGGGGCGGCACAGATACGCAGTATTTT
>NA|15|TRBJ2-3|TRBV5-1|TRBD2
CASSSAGGPTDTQYF
TGCGCCAGCAGCTCCGCGGGGGGGCCCACAGATACGCAGTATTTT
>NA|14|TRBJ1-2|TRBV5-1|NA
CASSPDGGTSGYTF
TGCGCCAGCAGCCCTGATGGGGGGACGAGTGGCTACACCTTC
>few|14|TRBJ2-1|TRBV20-1|TRBD1
CSATRQGSYNEQFF
TGCAGTGCGACCCGACAGGGAAGCTACAATGAGCAGTTCTTC
>few|14|TRBJ2-5|TRBV12-3/TRBV12-4|NA
CASSIGQPQETQYF
TGTGCCAGCAGTATCGGACAGCCACAAGAGACCCAGTACTTC
>NA|16|TRBJ2-1|TRBV5-1|NA
CASSRGADFIYNEQFF
TGCGCCAGCAGCAGAGGGGCGGACTTCATCTACAATGAGCAGTTCTTC